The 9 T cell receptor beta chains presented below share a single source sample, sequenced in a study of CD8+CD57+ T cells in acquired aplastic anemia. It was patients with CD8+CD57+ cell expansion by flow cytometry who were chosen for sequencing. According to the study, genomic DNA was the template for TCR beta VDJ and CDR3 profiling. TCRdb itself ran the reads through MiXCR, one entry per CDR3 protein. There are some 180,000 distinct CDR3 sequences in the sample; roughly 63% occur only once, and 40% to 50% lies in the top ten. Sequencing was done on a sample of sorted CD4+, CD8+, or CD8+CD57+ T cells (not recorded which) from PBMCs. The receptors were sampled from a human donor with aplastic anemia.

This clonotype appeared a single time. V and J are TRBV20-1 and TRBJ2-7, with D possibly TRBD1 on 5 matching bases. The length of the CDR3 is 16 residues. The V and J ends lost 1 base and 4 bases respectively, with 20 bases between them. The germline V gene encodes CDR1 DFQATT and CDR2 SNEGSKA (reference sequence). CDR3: CSARGGRTGLPYEQYF. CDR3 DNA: TGCAGTGCTAGAGGGGGCCGTACCGGGCTCCCTTACGAGCAGTACTTC.

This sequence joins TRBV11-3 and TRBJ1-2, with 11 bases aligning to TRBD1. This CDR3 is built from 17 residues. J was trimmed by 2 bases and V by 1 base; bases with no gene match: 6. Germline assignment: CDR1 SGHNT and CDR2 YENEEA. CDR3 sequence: CASSLGRTGGVNYGYTF. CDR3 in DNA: TGTGCCAGCAGCTTAGGGAGGACAGGGGGCGTCAACTATGGCTACACCTTC.

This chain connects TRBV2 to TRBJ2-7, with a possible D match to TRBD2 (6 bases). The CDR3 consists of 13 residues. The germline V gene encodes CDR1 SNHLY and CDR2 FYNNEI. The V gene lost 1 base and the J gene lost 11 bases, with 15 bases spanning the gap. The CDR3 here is CASSEGPGRMEYF. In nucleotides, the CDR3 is TGTGCCAGCAGTGAAGGACCGGGGAGGATGGAGTACTTC. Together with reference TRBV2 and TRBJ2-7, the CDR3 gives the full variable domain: EPEVTQTPSHQVTQMGQEVILRCVPISNHLYFYWYRQILGQKVEFLVSFYNNEISEKSEIFDDQFSVERPDGSNFTLKIRSTKLEDSAMYFCASSEGPGRMEYFGPGTRLTVT.

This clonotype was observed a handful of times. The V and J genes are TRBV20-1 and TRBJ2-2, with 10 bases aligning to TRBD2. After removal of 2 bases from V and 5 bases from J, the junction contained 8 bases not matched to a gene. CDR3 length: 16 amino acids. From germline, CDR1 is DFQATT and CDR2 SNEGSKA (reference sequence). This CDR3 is CSARQWSGRGTGELFF. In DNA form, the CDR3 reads TGCAGTGCTAGACAATGGAGCGGGAGGGGGACCGGGGAGCTGTTTTTT.

CDR3 DNA: TGTGCCAGCAGCTTGGCCATGGCAGATCAGTTCTTC. Translated: CASSLAMADQFF. The genes are TRBV7-9 and TRBJ2-1, with unresolved D. The CDR3 runs 12 residues. The V gene's germline CDR1 is SEHNR and CDR2 FQNEAQ (reference sequence). V was cut by 3 bases and J by 13 bases, with 13 bases left in between.

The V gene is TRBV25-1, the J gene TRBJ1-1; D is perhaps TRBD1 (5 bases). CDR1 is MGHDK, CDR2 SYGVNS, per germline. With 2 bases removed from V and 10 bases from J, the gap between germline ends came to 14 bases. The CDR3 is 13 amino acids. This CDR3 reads CASSEGWGTAAFF. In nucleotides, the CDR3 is TGTGCCAGCAGTGAAGGTTGGGGGACGGCAGCTTTCTTT.

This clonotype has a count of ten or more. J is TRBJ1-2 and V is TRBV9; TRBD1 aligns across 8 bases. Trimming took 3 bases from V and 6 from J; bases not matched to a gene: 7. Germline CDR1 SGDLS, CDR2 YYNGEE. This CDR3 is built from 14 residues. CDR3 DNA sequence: TGTGCCAGCAGCGAGGACAGGGAGCGGGATGGCTACACCTTC. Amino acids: CASSEDRERDGYTF. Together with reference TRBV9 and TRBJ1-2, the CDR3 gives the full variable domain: DSGVTQTPKHLITATGQRVTLRCSPRSGDLSVYWYQQSLDQGLQFLIQYYNGEERAKGNILERFSAQQFPDLHSELNLSSLELGDSALYFCASSEDRERDGYTFGSGTRLTVV.

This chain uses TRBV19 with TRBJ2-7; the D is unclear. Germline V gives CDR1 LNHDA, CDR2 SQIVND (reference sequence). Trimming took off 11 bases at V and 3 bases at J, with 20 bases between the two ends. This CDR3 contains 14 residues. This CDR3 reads CAWSVGLWNYEQYF. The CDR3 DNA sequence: TGTGCCTGGAGTGTAGGTCTCTGGAACTACGAGCAGTACTTC.

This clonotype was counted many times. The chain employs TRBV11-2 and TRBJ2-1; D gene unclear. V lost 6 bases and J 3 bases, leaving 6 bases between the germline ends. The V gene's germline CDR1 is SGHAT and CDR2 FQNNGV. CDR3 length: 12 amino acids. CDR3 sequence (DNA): TGTGCCAGCAGAGCTGACTACAATGAGCAGTTCTTC. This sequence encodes CASRADYNEQFF.